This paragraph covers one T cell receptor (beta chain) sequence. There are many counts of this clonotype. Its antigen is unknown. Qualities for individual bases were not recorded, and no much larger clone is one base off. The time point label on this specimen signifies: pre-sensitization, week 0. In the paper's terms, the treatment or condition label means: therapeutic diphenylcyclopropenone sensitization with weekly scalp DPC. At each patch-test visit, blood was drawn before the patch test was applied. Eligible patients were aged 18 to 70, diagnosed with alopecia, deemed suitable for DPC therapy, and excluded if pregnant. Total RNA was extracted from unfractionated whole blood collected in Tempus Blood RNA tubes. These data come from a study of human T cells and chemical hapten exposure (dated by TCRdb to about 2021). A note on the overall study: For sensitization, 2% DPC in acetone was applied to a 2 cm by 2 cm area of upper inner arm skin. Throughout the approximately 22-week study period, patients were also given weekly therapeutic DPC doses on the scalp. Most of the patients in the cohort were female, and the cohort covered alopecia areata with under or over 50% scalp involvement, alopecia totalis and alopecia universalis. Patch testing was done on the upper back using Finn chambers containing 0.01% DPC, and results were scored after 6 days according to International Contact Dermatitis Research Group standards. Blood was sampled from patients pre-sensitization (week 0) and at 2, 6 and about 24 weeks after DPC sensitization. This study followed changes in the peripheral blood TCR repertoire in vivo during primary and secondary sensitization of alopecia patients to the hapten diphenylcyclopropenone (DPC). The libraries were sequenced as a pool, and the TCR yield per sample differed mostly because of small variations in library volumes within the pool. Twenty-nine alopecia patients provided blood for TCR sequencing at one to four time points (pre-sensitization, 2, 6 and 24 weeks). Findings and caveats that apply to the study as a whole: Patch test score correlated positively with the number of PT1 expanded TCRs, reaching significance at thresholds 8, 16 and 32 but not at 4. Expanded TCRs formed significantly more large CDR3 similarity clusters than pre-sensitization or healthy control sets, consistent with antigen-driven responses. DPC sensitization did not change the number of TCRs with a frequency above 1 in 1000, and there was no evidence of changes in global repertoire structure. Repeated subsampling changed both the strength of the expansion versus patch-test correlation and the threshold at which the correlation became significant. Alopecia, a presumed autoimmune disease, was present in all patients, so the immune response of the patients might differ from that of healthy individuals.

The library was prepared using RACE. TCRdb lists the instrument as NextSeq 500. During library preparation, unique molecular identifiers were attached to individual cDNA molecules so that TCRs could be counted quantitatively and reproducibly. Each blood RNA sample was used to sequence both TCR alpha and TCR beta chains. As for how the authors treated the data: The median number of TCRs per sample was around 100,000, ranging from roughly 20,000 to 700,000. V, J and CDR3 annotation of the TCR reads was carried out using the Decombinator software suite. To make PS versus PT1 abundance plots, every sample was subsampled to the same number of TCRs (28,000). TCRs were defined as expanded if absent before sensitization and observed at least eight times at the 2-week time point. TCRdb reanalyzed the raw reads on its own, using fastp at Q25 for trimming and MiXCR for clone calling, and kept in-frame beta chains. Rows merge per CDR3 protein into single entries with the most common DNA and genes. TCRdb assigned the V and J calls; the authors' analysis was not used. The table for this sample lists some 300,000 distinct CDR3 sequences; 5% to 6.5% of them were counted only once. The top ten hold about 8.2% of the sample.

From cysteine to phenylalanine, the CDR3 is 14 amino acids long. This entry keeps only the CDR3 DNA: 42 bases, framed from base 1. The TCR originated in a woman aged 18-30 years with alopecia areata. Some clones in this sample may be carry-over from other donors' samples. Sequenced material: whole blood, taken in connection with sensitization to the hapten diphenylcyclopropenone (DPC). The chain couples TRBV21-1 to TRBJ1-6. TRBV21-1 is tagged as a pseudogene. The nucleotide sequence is TGTGCCAGCAGCAGGGTAGTGAGCAATTCACCCCTCCACTTT. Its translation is CASSRVVSNSPLHF.